The next 18 T cell receptor beta chains were all read from a single sample in a study of cytomegalovirus exposure and HLA in healthy donors. Both 60 Vbeta primers and 13 Jbeta primers went into the PCR. Clones were sequenced by immunoSEQ multiplex PCR, and TCRdb holds only the in-frame ones, with some missing. The data hold about 170,000 clones, with 75% to 80% observed a single time. Material for sequencing was PBMCs. The receptors derive from a woman aged 45-60 years in good health and CMV-seropositive.

V and J are TRBV27 and TRBJ2-7; D is undetermined. Trimming stripped 6 bases from V and 6 bases from J, with 12 bases between. This CDR3 spans 12 amino acids. CDR1 is MNHEY and CDR2 is SMNVEV in the germline V gene (reference sequence). In nucleotides, the CDR3 is TGTGCCAGCAGACCCCCTTCGGGCGAGCAGTACTTC. It is translated as CASRPPSGEQYF.

This rearrangement joins TRBV7-8 to TRBJ1-5; D possibly corresponds to TRBD1 (5 bases). Germline V gene sequence: CDR1 SGHVS, CDR2 FQNEAQ. V was clipped by 5 bases and J by 6 bases, with 20 bases between them. This CDR3 spans 16 amino acids. CDR3 in amino acids: CASSEWVGQRLQPQHF. Written as DNA, the CDR3 is TGTGCCAGCAGCGAGTGGGTGGGGCAGAGGCTTCAGCCCCAGCATTTT.

This chain links TRBV7-9 with TRBJ1-1; weak D call: TRBD1 (5 bases). This CDR3 region has 14 residues. The V gene lost 3 bases and the J gene lost 4 bases, with 12 bases spanning the gap. The germline CDR1 and CDR2 sequences are SEHNR and FQNEAQ (reference sequence). The CDR3 protein is CASSFGGGVTEAFF. The DNA of the CDR3 is TGTGCCAGCAGCTTCGGGGGAGGCGTCACTGAAGCTTTCTTT.

The gene calls are TRBV19 and TRBJ1-2; D is unresolved. The CDR3 contains 10 residues. Germline V gene data show CDR1 as LNHDA and CDR2 as SQIVND (reference sequence). V lost 9 bases, J lost 1 base, and 3 bases lay in between. The CDR3 loop reads CASYNYGYTF. The CDR3 DNA reads TGTGCCAGCTATAACTATGGCTACACCTTC.

CDR3 amino acids: CASTVVSRNEQFF. The CDR3, as DNA: TGTGCCAGCACGGTAGTATCGCGCAATGAGCAGTTCTTC. V gene TRBV2 combines with J gene TRBJ2-1; D unclear. Germline V gene data show CDR1 as SNHLY and CDR2 as FYNNEI. The germline V and J ends were trimmed by 7 bases and 6 bases, with 13 bases remaining between them. CDR3 size: 13 residues.

V gene TRBV7-2 combines with J gene TRBJ1-3; no definite D call. This CDR3 is built from 14 residues. CDR1 is SGHTA and CDR2 is FQGNSA in the germline V gene. V lost 7 bases, J lost 1 base, and 11 bases lay in between. The CDR3 reads CASTIQQSGNTIYF. CDR3 bases: TGTGCCAGCACCATACAACAGTCTGGAAACACCATATATTTT.

V and J are TRBV9 and TRBJ1-4; 7 nucleotides agree with TRBD1. The CDR3 is 14 amino acids. V was pared by 4 bases and J by 2 bases, with 2 bases of the junction left unmatched. Germline V gives CDR1 SGDLS, CDR2 YYNGEE. CDR3 protein: CASSQGVTNEKLFF. CDR3 bases: TGTGCCAGCAGCCAGGGGGTGACTAATGAAAAACTGTTTTTT.

The V call is TRBV7-3, the J call TRBJ2-7; the D gene is possibly TRBD2 (6 bases). Germline V gene data show CDR1 as SGHTA and CDR2 as FQGTGA. This CDR3 has 15 residues. V lost 5 bases and J 3 bases, leaving 17 bases between the germline ends. CDR3 residues: CASSLGGDANYEQYF. In DNA, the CDR3 is TGTGCCAGCAGCCTTGGAGGGGACGCAAACTACGAGCAGTACTTC.

This clone occurred a few times. The rearrangement uses TRBV4-2 and TRBJ2-7, with TRBD2 as a possible D gene (5 bases). Germline CDR1 and CDR2: LGHNA and YNFKEQ. CDR3 length: 17 residues. V gave up 0 bases and J gave up 5 bases, with 20 bases separating them. The CDR3 loop reads CASSQDLTASTLDEQYF. The DNA for the CDR3 is TGTGCCAGCAGCCAAGATTTAACGGCTAGCACTTTGGACGAGCAGTACTTC.

This clone is a singleton in its sample. The chain uses TRBV29-1 and TRBJ1-2, with D unresolved. Deletions cut 6 bases from V and 5 bases from J, with 10 bases between. CDR1 and CDR2 (germline): SQVTM, ANQGSEA. The CDR3 loop spans 11 amino acids. The CDR3 bases are TGCAGCGTCTGGGAGGGTTATGGCTACACCTTC. Its translation: CSVWEGYGYTF.

The chain recombines TRBV15 with TRBJ2-7; no reliable D call. The germline CDR1 and CDR2 sequences are LNHNV and YYDKDF (reference sequence). The V end was cut by 2 bases, the J end by 2 bases, with 22 bases between. The CDR3 consists of 18 residues. The CDR3 DNA reads TGTGCCACCAGCAGAAATGGAGATAGGAAGTCCTTCACCTACGAGCAGTACTTC. Translated: CATSRNGDRKSFTYEQYF.

This clone was seen a single time. The V gene is TRBV6-5, the J gene TRBJ1-5, with D unresolved. Germline loops: CDR1 MNHEY, CDR2 SVGAGI. The CDR3 has 13 residues. V lost 2 bases to trimming and J lost 3 bases, with 5 bases between them. The DNA of the CDR3 is TGTGCCAGCAGTTACGTCTACAATCAGCCCCAGCATTTT. It yields the protein CASSYVYNQPQHF.

The V call is TRBV6-5, the J call TRBJ1-5; 7 nucleotides align to TRBD1. The V and J ends lost 6 bases and 3 bases, in that order; junction bases with no gene match: 8. The CDR3 extends over 15 amino acids. CDR1 and CDR2 (germline): MNHEY, SVGAGI. The CDR3 coding sequence is TGTGCCAGCAGAAGACTCGGGACAGACAATCAGCCCCAGCATTTT. Residues: CASRRLGTDNQPQHF.

The chain carries TRBV25-1 and TRBJ2-4; no firm D call. Between the trimmed V and J ends, which lost 5 bases and 3 bases, there was a span of 20 bases. The V gene's germline CDR1 is MGHDK and CDR2 SYGVNS. This CDR3 is 17 amino acids long. CDR3 protein: CASSPFASGPSKNIQYF. For the CDR3, the DNA is TGTGCCAGCAGTCCTTTCGCTTCAGGTCCAAGCAAAAACATTCAGTACTTC.

The chain combines TRBV28 with TRBJ1-2; 7 bases are shared with TRBD1. Germline V gene data show CDR1 as MDHEN and CDR2 as SYDVKM. This CDR3 region has 15 residues. Unmatched junction bases numbered 4, after V lost 2 bases and J lost 1 base. This chain's CDR3 is CASSLGQGVNYGYTF. CDR3 DNA: TGTGCCAGCAGTTTAGGGCAGGGGGTTAACTATGGCTACACCTTC.

V and J are TRBV19 and TRBJ2-3; TRBD2 might be the D (6 bases). The CDR3 has 12 amino acids. Germline-derived CDR1 and CDR2 are LNHDA and SQIVND (reference sequence). Trimming took 8 bases from V and 4 from J, leaving 10 bases between them. Here the CDR3 reads CASCGAPDTQYF. Written as DNA, the CDR3 is TGTGCCAGTTGCGGGGCTCCAGATACGCAGTATTTT.

J is TRBJ2-5 and V is TRBV4-3, with TRBD1 identical over 7 bases. Judging by the DNA end, TRBJ2-7 fits better; the J call may be wrong. The CDR3 extends over 17 amino acids. Germline V gene sequence: CDR1 LGHNA, CDR2 YSLEER. The CDR3 DNA reads as TGCGCCAGCAGCCGTGGGCGGACAGGAATAGGGAATTACGAGCAGTACTTC. It encodes CASSRGRTGIGNYEQYF.

This chain uses TRBV9 with TRBJ1-4, with D perhaps TRBD1 (5 bases). Germline CDR1 reads SGDLS; CDR2 reads YYNGEE. V was cut by 1 base and J by 5 bases, with 12 bases left in between. The CDR3 contains 15 residues. CDR3 residues: CASSVKEGRNEKLFF. The CDR3 DNA sequence: TGTGCCAGCAGCGTAAAGGAGGGGAGGAATGAAAAACTGTTTTTT.